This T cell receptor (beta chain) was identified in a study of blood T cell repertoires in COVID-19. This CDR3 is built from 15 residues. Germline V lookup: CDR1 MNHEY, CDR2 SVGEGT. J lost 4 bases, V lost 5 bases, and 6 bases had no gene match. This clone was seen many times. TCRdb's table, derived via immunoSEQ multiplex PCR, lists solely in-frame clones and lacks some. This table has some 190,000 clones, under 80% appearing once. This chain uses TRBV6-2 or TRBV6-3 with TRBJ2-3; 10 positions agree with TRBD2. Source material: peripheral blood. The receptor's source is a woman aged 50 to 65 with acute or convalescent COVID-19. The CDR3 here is CASSLSSGSSDTQYF. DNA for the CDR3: TGTGCCAGCAGTCTTTCTAGCGGGAGTTCAGATACGCAGTATTTT.